This T cell receptor beta chain originates from a study of blood T cell repertoires in COVID-19. The table came from immunoSEQ multiplex PCR; TCRdb's copy has only in-frame clones and leaves some out. The table lists 300,000 to 400,000 clones, roughly 87% of them singletons. Germline values: CDR1 MGHDK, CDR2 SYGVNS. This CDR3 contains 11 residues. Trimming took 6 bases from V and 6 from J, leaving 8 bases between them. The source of this sequence is a woman aged 25 to 45 who had recovered from COVID-19. The chain carries TRBV25-1 and TRBJ2-5; D remains ambiguous. Material for sequencing was PBMCs or T cells enriched from blood (not recorded which). Here the CDR3 DNA reads TGTGCCAGCAGCCCCGAGAAGACCCAGTACTTC. This codes for CASSPEKTQYF.